This T cell receptor (beta chain) was obtained from a study of cytomegalovirus exposure and HLA in healthy donors. Study information: Earlier work reported 117 million unique TCR beta sequences from some 180 million T cells.

The PCR made use of 60 Vbeta and 13 Jbeta primers. The method was immunoSEQ multiplex PCR; TCRdb's version includes in-frame clones alone and lacks a portion of them. This listing includes about 53,000 clones. Study-wide results and limits: A likely sequencing artifact accounted for one observed cluster of highly shared sequence variants. With later analysis, a missense DCLRE1C variant became linked to TCR beta V- and J-gene trimming. In vitro assays verified that three CMV-associated chains recognized CMV antigens specifically.

As to this clone: The target antigen is unknown.

CDR1 is SGHTS and CDR2 is YDEGEE in the germline V gene. V lost 2 bases to trimming and J lost 8 bases, with 16 bases between them. CDR3 size: 15 residues. This TCR derives from a man aged 18 to 30 in good health and CMV-seropositive. The sequencing sample was made of PBMCs. The V call is TRBV5-8, the J call TRBJ2-2; D remains ambiguous. Here the CDR3 DNA reads TGTGCCAGCAGCTTCATTGGCAGGATAGAAGGGGAGCTGTTTTTT. Protein: CASSFIGRIEGELFF.